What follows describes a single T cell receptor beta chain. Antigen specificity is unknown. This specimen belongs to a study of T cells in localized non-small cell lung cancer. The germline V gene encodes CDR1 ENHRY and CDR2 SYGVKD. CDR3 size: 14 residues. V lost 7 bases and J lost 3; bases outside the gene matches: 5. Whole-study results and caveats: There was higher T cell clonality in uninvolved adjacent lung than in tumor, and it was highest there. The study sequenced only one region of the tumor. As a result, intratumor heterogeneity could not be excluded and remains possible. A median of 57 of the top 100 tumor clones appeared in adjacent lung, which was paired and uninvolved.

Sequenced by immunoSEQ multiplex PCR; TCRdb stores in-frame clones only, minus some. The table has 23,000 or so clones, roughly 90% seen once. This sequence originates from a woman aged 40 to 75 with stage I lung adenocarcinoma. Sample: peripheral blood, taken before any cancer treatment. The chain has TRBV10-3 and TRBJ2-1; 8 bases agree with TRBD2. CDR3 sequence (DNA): TGTGCCATCATCCGAGCGGGAGTCTACAATGAGCAGTTCTTC. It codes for CAIIRAGVYNEQFF.